This TCR beta chain emerged from a study of T cell clones after liver transplantation. Background on the study: TCRbeta sequencing after a pre-transplant mixed lymphocyte reaction identified graft-donor-reactive clones, later tracked in post-transplant blood. Third-party-reactive TCRbeta sequences from pre-transplant mixed lymphocyte reactions served as antigen-independent comparators. Broader study findings: A significant post-transplant drop in circulating graft-donor-reactive CD4 TCRbeta sequences occurred in most of the 8 subjects.

V was shortened by 3 bases and J by 6 bases, with 15 bases between the two germline ends. The CDR3 extends over 14 amino acids. CDR1 and CDR2 from the germline V gene are LGHNA and YNFKEQ. Unstimulated PBMCs were sorted into CD3+CD4+ and CD3+CD8+ populations. The data were produced by immunoSEQ multiplex PCR, yet TCRdb's version contains in-frame clones alone and is incomplete. Among more than 95,000 clones, approximately 78% were seen once, and the ten largest hold 0.99%. Comments on this clone: Its antigen is still unknown.

This receptor was taken from a human donor who received a liver transplant. The V gene is TRBV4-2, the J gene TRBJ2-7, with a weak D call TRBD2 (6 bases). The sample was CD4+ T cells from blood, taken before liver transplant. In DNA, the CDR3 is TGTGCCAGCAGCCAGGATCAGGCGGGAAGCGAGCAGTACTTC. Its translation: CASSQDQAGSEQYF.